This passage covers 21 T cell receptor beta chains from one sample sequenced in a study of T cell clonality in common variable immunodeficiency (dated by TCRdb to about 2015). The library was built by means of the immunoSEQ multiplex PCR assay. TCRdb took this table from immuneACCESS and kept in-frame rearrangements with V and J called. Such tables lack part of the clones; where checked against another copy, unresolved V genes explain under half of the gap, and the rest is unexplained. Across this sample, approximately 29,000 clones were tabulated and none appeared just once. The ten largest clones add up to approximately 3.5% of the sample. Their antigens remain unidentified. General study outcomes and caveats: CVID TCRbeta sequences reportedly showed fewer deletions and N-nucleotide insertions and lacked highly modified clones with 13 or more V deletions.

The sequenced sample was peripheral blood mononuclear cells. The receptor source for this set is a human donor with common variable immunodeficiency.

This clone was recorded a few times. The sequenced part of the CDR3 DNA is TGCGCCAGCAGCTTGGACGCGGGACAGGGGTATGAG. Translating gives CASSLDAGQGYE. The full CDR3 reads CASSLDAGQGYEQFF. J is TRBJ2-1 and V is TRBV5-1; TRBD1 matches 10 bases. The read stops 3 residues short of the end of the CDR3; the missing end is completed from the germline J gene. With V trimmed by 0 bases and J by 8 bases, 5 bases remained unmatched. Germline CDR1 is SGHRS and CDR2 is YFSETQ. The CDR3 has 15 amino acids.

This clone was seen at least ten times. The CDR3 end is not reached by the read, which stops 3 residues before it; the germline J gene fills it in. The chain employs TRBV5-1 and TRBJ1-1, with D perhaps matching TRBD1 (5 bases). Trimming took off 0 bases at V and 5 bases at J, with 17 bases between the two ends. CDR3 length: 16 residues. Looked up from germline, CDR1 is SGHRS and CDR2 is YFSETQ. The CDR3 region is CASSLDVQGGGTEAFF. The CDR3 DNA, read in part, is TGCGCCAGCAGCTTGGACGTCCAGGGAGGTGGAACTGAA.

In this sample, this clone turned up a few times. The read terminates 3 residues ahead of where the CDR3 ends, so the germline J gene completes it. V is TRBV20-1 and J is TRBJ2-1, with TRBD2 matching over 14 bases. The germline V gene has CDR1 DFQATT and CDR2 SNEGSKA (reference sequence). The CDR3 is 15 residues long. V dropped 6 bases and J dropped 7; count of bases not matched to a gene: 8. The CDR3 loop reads CSAEGTSGSRNEQFF. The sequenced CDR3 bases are TGCAGTGCCGAAGGGACTAGCGGGAGTAGAAATGAG.

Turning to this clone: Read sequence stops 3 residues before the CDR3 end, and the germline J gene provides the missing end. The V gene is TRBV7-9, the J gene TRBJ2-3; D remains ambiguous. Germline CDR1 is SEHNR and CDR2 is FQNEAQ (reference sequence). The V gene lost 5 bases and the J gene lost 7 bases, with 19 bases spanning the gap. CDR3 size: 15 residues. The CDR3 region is CASSPTTGMFNTQYF. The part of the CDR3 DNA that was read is TGTGCCAGCAGCCCCACGACTGGAATGTTCAATACG.

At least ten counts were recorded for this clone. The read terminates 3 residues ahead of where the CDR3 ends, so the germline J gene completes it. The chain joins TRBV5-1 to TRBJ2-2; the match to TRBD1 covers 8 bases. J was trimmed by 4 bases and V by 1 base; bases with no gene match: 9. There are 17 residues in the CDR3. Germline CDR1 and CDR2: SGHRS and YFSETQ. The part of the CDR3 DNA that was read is TGCGCCAGCAGCTTGACCGGGACAGGACATCTCACCGGGGAG. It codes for CASSLTGTGHLTGE. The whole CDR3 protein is CASSLTGTGHLTGELFF.

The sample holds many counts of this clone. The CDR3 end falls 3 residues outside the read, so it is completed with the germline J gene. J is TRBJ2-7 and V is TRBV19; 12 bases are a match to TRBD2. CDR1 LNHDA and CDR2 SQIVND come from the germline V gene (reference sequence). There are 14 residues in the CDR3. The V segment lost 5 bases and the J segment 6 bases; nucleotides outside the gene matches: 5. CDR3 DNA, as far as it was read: TGTGCCAGTAGTCCTAGCGGGAGGGTGTCCGAG. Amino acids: CASSPSGRVSE. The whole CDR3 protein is CASSPSGRVSEQYF.

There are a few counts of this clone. The covered CDR3 bases are TGTGCCAGCAGAGCTACACAGACAAGAGGC. Its protein product is CASRATQTRG. In full, the CDR3 reads CASRATQTRGYTF. The chain recombines TRBV7-9 with TRBJ1-2; D unresolved. Read coverage stops 3 residues before the CDR3 terminus; the germline J gene supplies the remainder. The V gene's germline CDR1 is SEHNR and CDR2 FQNEAQ (reference sequence). The CDR3 runs 13 residues. Looking up the rest from reference TRBV7-9 and TRBJ1-2 gives the full variable domain: DTGVSQNPRHKITKRGQNVTFRCDPISEHNRLYWYRQTLGQGPEFLTYFQNEAQLEKSRLLSDRFSAERPKGSFSTLEIQRTEQGDSAMYLCASRATQTRGYTFGSGTRLTVV.

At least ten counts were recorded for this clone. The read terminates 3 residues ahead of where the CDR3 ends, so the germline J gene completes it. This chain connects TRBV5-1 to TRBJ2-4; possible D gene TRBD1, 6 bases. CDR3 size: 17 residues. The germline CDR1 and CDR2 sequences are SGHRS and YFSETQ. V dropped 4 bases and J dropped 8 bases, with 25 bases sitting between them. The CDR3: CASSAQLITGKVDIQYF. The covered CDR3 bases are TGCGCCAGCAGCGCTCAACTGATAACAGGGAAAGTCGACATT.

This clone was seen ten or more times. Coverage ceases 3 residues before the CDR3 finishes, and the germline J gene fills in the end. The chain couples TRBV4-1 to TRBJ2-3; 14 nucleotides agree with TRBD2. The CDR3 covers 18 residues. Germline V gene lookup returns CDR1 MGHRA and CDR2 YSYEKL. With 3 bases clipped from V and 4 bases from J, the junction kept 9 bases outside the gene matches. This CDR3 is CASSQYGTSGSSSDTQYF. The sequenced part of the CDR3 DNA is TGCGCCAGCAGCCAGTACGGGACTAGCGGGAGTTCCTCAGATACG.

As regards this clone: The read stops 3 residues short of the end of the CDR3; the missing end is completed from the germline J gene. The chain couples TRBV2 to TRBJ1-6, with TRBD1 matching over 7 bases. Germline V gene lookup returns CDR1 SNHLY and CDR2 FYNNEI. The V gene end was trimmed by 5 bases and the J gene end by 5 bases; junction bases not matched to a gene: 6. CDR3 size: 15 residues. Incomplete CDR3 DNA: TGTGCCAGCAGTAACCGGGGGACAGATAATTCACCC. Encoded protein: CASSNRGTDNSP. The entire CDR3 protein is CASSNRGTDNSPLHF.

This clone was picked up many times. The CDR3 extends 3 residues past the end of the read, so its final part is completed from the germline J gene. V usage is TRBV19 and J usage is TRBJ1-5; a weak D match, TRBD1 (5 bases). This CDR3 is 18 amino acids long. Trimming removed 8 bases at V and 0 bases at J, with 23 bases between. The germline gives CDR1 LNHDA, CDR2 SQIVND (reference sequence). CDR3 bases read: TGTGCCAGTCGTAGTTGGTGGCAGGGAGGGTTTAGCAATCAGCCC. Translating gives CASRSWWQGGFSNQP. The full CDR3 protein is CASRSWWQGGFSNQPQHF. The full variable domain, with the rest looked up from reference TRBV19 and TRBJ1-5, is DGGITQSPKYLFRKEGQNVTLSCEQNLNHDAMYWYRQDPGQGLRLIYYSQIVNDFQKGDIAEGYSVSREKKESFPLTVTSAQKNPTAFYLCASRSWWQGGFSNQPQHFGDGTRLSIL.

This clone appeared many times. The CDR3 bases that were read are TGTGCCAGCAGCTTTTTAGCGGGTCAAGAGACC. The encoded protein is CASSFLAGQET. The CDR3 reads in full as CASSFLAGQETQYF. The chain couples TRBV7-6 to TRBJ2-5; 7 nucleotides line up with TRBD2. The CDR3 extends 3 residues past the end of the read, so its final part is completed from the germline J gene. V gave up 3 bases and J gave up 2 bases; unmatched junction bases: 3. The germline V gene encodes CDR1 SGHVS and CDR2 FNYEAQ. The CDR3 covers 14 residues.

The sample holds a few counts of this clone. The CDR3 sequence: CASNPGQHYGYTF. Incomplete CDR3 DNA: TGCGCCAGTAATCCGGGACAGCACTATGGC. This sequence joins TRBV5-1 and TRBJ1-2, with TRBD1 identical over 7 bases. The read comes to an end 3 residues before the CDR3 does, leaving the germline J gene to fill in the end. V shed 8 bases and J 3 bases; nucleotides not matched to a gene: 7. Germline CDR1 is SGHRS and CDR2 is YFSETQ. The CDR3 loop spans 13 amino acids. The whole variable domain, remainder taken from reference TRBV5-1 and TRBJ1-2, is KAGVTQTPRYLIKTRGQQVTLSCSPISGHRSVSWYQQTPGQGLQFLFEYFSETQRNKGNFPGRFSGRQFSNSRSEMNVSTLELGDSALYLCASNPGQHYGYTFGSGTRLTVV.

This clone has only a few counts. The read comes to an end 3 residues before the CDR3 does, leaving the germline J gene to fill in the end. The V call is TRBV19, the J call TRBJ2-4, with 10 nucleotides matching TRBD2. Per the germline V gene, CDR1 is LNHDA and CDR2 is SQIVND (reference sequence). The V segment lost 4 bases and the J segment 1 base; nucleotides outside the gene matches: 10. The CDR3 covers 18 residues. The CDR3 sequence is CASSKVSGRTPAKNIQYF. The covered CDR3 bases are TGTGCCAGTAGTAAGGTTAGCGGGAGGACGCCGGCCAAAAACATT.

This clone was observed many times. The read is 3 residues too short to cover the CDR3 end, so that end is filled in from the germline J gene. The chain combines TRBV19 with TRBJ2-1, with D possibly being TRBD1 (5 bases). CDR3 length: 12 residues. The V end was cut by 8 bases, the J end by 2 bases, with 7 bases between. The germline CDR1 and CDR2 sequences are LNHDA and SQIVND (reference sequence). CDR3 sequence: CASQGPYNEQFF. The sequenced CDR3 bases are TGTGCCAGTCAGGGCCCCTACAATGAG.

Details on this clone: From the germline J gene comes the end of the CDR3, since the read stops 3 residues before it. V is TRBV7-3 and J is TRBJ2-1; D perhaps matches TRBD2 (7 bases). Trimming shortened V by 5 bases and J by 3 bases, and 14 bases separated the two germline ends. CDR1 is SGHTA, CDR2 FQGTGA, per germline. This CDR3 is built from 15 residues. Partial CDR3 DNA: TGTGCCAGCAGCCACCCAGGGGAGGGCTACAATGAG. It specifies CASSHPGEGYNE. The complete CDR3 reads CASSHPGEGYNEQFF.

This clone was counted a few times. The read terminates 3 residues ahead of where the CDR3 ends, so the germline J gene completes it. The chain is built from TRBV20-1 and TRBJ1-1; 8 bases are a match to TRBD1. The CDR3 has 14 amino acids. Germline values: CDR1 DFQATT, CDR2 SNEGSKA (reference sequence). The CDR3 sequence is CSARADRGLGEAFF. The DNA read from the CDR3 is TGCAGTGCTAGAGCAGACAGGGGTTTGGGGGAA.

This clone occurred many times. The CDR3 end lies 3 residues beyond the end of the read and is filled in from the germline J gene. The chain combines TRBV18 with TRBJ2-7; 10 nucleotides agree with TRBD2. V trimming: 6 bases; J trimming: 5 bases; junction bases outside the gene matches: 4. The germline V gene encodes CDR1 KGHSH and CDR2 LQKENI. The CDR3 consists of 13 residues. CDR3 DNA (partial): TGTGCCAGCTCCCCAGGACTAGCGGACGAG. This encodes CASSPGLADE. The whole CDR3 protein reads CASSPGLADEQYF.

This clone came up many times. The sequenced part of the CDR3 DNA is TGTGCCAGCAGCCAAGTTGCCGCGGGAGCGAACACCGGGGAG. It encodes CASSQVAAGANTGE. From start to end, the CDR3 is CASSQVAAGANTGELFF. V and J are TRBV4-2 and TRBJ2-2; 7 bases line up with TRBD2. The read is 3 residues too short to cover the CDR3 end, so that end is filled in from the germline J gene. This CDR3 region has 17 residues. The germline V gene encodes CDR1 LGHNA and CDR2 YNFKEQ. V trimming: 1 base; J trimming: 0 bases; junction bases outside the gene matches: 5.

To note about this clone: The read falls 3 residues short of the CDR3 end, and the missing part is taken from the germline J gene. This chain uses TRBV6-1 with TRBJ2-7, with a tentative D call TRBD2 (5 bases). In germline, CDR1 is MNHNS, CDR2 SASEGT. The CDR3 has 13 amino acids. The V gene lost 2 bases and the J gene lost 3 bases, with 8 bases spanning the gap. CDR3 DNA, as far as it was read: TGTGCCAGCAGTGAAACTAGTTTCTACGAG. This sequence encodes CASSETSFYE. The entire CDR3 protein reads CASSETSFYEQYF.

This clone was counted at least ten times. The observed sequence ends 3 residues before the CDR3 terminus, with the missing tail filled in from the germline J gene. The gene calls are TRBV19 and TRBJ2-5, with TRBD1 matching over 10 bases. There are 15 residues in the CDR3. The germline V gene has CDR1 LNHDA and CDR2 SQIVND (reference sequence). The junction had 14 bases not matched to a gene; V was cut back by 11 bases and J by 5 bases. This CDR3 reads CAASSGTGVGETQYF. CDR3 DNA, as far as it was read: TGTGCCGCTAGTTCGGGGACAGGGGTTGGGGAGACC.